Detailed here is one TCR beta chain. This specimen belongs to a study of blood T cell repertoires in COVID-19. As for the study in general: The study drew acute and convalescent COVID-19 samples from the United States, Italy and Spain. Sources were T cells, B-cell-depleted T cells, or PBMCs; the material itself was cDNA or gDNA.

J gave up 1 base and V 5 bases, and 7 bases lay outside the gene matches. The CDR3 totals 15 residues. Germline V CDR1 and CDR2: MGHDK, SYGVNS. Assay: immunoSEQ multiplex PCR; the TCRdb copy retains only in-frame clones and omits some. The data contain 100,000 to 120,000 clones, under 90% of them singletons. Input material: peripheral blood. The rearrangement uses TRBV25-1 and TRBJ1-1; 7 nucleotides match TRBD1. The TCR sequence derives from a man older than 75 with acute or convalescent COVID-19. The CDR3 is CASSSDRVENTEAFF. CDR3 in DNA: TGTGCCAGCAGTTCCGACAGGGTGGAGAACACTGAAGCTTTCTTT.